Presented here are 30 T cell receptor beta chains from one specimen sequenced in a study of a mutant IDH1 vaccine in newly diagnosed glioma (dated by TCRdb to the early 2020s). The library was made by the immunoSEQ multiplex PCR assay. TCRdb carries this immuneACCESS record with in-frame sequences only. Its versions omit some clonotypes, under half of them owing to an unresolved V gene in the studies checked, with the rest unexplained. This sample has 98,000 or so clones in its table, and around 90% of those were observed once. The ten largest clones represent roughly 0.54% of the sample. The time point label, read with the paper, signifies: baseline, week 1 (first vaccination visit). The intended sense of this specimen's treatment or condition label: pre-vaccination baseline after standard-of-care therapy. The sample was PBMCs, taken from a glioma patient treated with radiotherapy, temozolomide or both. These receptor sequences come from a woman in her fifties or sixties with glioma.

J is TRBJ1-2 and V is TRBV29-1; the D is unclear. CDR3 length equals 12 residues. The germline V gene has CDR1 SQVTM and CDR2 ANQGSEA. V shed 0 bases and J shed 2 bases, with 4 bases lying between them. CDR3 residues: CSVEDENYGYTF. CDR3 coding DNA: TGCAGCGTTGAAGACGAGAACTATGGCTACACCTTC.

The rearrangement joins TRBV30 to TRBJ1-5; D remains ambiguous. V shed 0 bases and J shed 0 bases, with 9 bases lying between them. Germline CDR1 reads GTSNPN; CDR2 reads SVGIG (reference sequence). The CDR3 runs to 15 residues. CDR3: CAWSVGLYSNQPQHF. DNA of the CDR3: TGTGCCTGGAGTGTGGGGTTGTATAGCAATCAGCCCCAGCATTTT. Drawing the rest from reference TRBV30 and TRBJ1-5, the complete variable domain is SQTIHQWPATLVQPVGSPLSLECTVEGTSNPNLYWYRQAAGRGLQLLFYSVGIGQISSEVPQNLSASRPQDRQFILSSKKLLLSDSGFYLCAWSVGLYSNQPQHFGDGTRLSIL.

The chain couples TRBV28 to TRBJ2-5; 7 bases map to TRBD1. CDR1 and CDR2 (germline): MDHEN, SYDVKM. This CDR3 has 14 residues. V was clipped by 7 bases and J by 3 bases; unmatched bases: 8. This CDR3 is CASNPTGLEETQYF. CDR3 DNA sequence: TGTGCCAGCAACCCGACAGGGTTGGAAGAGACCCAGTACTTC.

The genes are TRBV2 and TRBJ2-5, with D perhaps assigned TRBD1 or TRBD2 (6 bases each). Germline-derived CDR1 and CDR2 are SNHLY and FYNNEI. The CDR3 is made up of 11 amino acids. V gave up 7 bases and J gave up 5 bases, with 8 bases separating them. As DNA, the CDR3 is TGTGCCAGCAAAGGGGGGGAGACCCAGTACTTC. Translation: CASKGGETQYF.

V gene TRBV4-1 combines with J gene TRBJ1-1; no clear D. The V gene's germline CDR1 is MGHRA and CDR2 YSYEKL. The CDR3 contains 16 residues. V lost 2 bases to trimming and J lost 0 bases, with 13 bases between them. The CDR3 DNA reads TGCGCCAGCAGCCAATACTCTCAAACAGTGAACACTGAAGCTTTCTTT. Translated: CASSQYSQTVNTEAFF.

This chain joins TRBV10-1 and TRBJ1-5; TRBD1 agrees at 8 bases. Per the germline V gene, CDR1 is WNHNN and CDR2 is SYGVQD (reference sequence). The ends lost 9 bases at V and 3 bases at J; junction bases unmatched: 10. This CDR3 has 15 residues. The CDR3: CASFDRGGYNQPQHF. The CDR3 DNA follows: TGCGCCAGTTTTGACAGGGGCGGGTACAATCAGCCCCAGCATTTT.

The V call is TRBV6-1, the J call TRBJ2-7; D is unresolved. CDR3 length equals 14 residues. In germline, CDR1 is MNHNS, CDR2 SASEGT. Trimming shortened V by 0 bases and J by 2 bases, and 8 bases separated the two germline ends. In DNA, the CDR3 is TGTGCCAGCAGTGAAGCGACAACTCCCTACGAGCAGTACTTC. Its translation is CASSEATTPYEQYF.

The CDR3 DNA follows: TGTGCCAGCTCACCACGGGGCAGAGAATACCTCTACAATGAGCAGTTCTTC. This gives the protein CASSPRGREYLYNEQFF. V is TRBV18 and J is TRBJ2-1; D is possibly TRBD1 (5 bases). The germline V gene encodes CDR1 KGHSH and CDR2 LQKENI. This CDR3 spans 17 amino acids. Trimming pared 1 base from V and 3 bases from J, leaving 16 bases between.

The chain employs TRBV27 and TRBJ1-4, with 9 bases lining up with TRBD1. CDR3 length: 14 amino acids. Per germline, CDR1 MNHEY and CDR2 SMNVEV (reference sequence). The junction had 6 bases not matched to a gene; V was cut back by 6 bases and J by 7 bases. CDR3 in amino acids: CASRIQGAGEKLFF. CDR3 DNA sequence: TGTGCCAGCAGAATACAGGGGGCTGGTGAAAAACTGTTTTTT.

The sample holds a few counts of this clone. The V and J genes are TRBV28 and TRBJ2-1; the match to TRBD2 covers 11 bases. Germline V gene lookup returns CDR1 MDHEN and CDR2 SYDVKM. The V and J ends lost 4 bases and 5 bases, in that order; junction bases with no gene match: 10. The CDR3 spans 17 residues. The CDR3 sequence: CASSSPLAGGPHNEQFF. CDR3 nucleotides: TGTGCCAGCAGTTCCCCCTTAGCGGGAGGGCCCCACAATGAGCAGTTCTTC.

The V and J genes are TRBV5-3 and TRBJ2-5, with 10 bases identical to TRBD2. TRBV5-3 is given ORF status, its function remaining uncertain. V shed 2 bases and J 4 bases; nucleotides not matched to a gene: 23. This CDR3 spans 21 amino acids. CDR3 protein: CARSFAVFTSGNLWGAETQYF. DNA for the CDR3: TGTGCCAGAAGCTTTGCAGTATTTACTAGCGGGAATCTATGGGGGGCAGAGACCCAGTACTTC.

The rearrangement links TRBV5-4 to TRBJ2-7; 12 bases agree with TRBD2. Trimming took 4 bases from V and 1 from J; bases not matched to a gene: 3. Germline V gene data show CDR1 as SGHNT and CDR2 as YYREEE (reference sequence). The CDR3 is 15 amino acids. CDR3: CASSPGLAGSYEQYF. CDR3 nucleotides: TGTGCCAGCAGCCCCGGACTAGCGGGATCCTACGAGCAGTACTTC.

This chain connects TRBV5-4 to TRBJ2-1; 12 nucleotides agree with TRBD2. V dropped 3 bases and J dropped 0; count of bases not matched to a gene: 4. The CDR3 has 17 amino acids. The germline V gene has CDR1 SGHNT and CDR2 YYREEE (reference sequence). CDR3: CASSSGLAGTSYNEQFF. In nucleotides, the CDR3 is TGTGCCAGCAGCTCCGGACTAGCGGGGACCTCCTACAATGAGCAGTTCTTC. The full variable domain, rest sourced from reference TRBV5-4 and TRBJ2-1, is ETGVTQSPTHLIKTRGQQVTLRCSSQSGHNTVSWYQQALGQGPQFIFQYYREEENGRGNFPPRFSGLQFPNYSSELNVNALELDDSALYLCASSSGLAGTSYNEQFFGPGTRLTVL.

The chain joins TRBV10-2 to TRBJ2-7; 7 bases map to TRBD1. Germline V gene sequence: CDR1 WSHSY, CDR2 SAAADI. This CDR3 comprises 13 residues. V was pared by 6 bases and J by 2 bases, with 4 bases of the junction left unmatched. As DNA, the CDR3 is TGCGCCAGCAGCCGGGACAGCGCCTACGAGCAGTACTTC. Its translation: CASSRDSAYEQYF.

The chain has TRBV9 and TRBJ1-1; TRBD1 matches 7 bases. Germline V gene data show CDR1 as SGDLS and CDR2 as YYNGEE. The CDR3 runs to 15 residues. With 0 bases clipped from V and 4 bases from J, the junction kept 6 bases outside the gene matches. In DNA, the CDR3 is TGTGCCAGCAGCGTAGGGGGCAGGGGGGCCACTGAAGCTTTCTTT. Translation gives CASSVGGRGATEAFF. The full variable domain, rest sourced from reference TRBV9 and TRBJ1-1, is DSGVTQTPKHLITATGQRVTLRCSPRSGDLSVYWYQQSLDQGLQFLIQYYNGEERAKGNILERFSAQQFPDLHSELNLSSLELGDSALYFCASSVGGRGATEAFFGQGTRLTVV.

The V and J genes are TRBV30 and TRBJ2-3; perhaps TRBD2 as D (6 bases). In germline, CDR1 is GTSNPN, CDR2 SVGIG (reference sequence). V was shortened by 0 bases and J by 0 bases, with 10 bases between the two germline ends. This CDR3 has 15 amino acids. CDR3 region: CAWSVGGTSTDTQYF. CDR3 bases: TGTGCCTGGAGTGTGGGGGGAACTAGCACAGATACGCAGTATTTT. Complete variable domain (other parts from reference TRBV30 and TRBJ2-3): SQTIHQWPATLVQPVGSPLSLECTVEGTSNPNLYWYRQAAGRGLQLLFYSVGIGQISSEVPQNLSASRPQDRQFILSSKKLLLSDSGFYLCAWSVGGTSTDTQYFGPGTRLTVL.

This clone was detected only a few times. The V call is TRBV23-1, the J call TRBJ1-5, with D tentatively TRBD1 (5 bases). TRBV23-1 is an ORF for which the function is uncertain. Trimming took 2 bases from V and 7 from J, leaving 21 bases between them. The CDR3 contains 17 residues. The CDR3 nucleotides read TGCGCCAGCAGTCAACGGTCAGGGAACAACGCCTCGCAGCCCCAGCATTTT. This codes for CASSQRSGNNASQPQHF.

The rearrangement joins TRBV11-2 to TRBJ2-3; D unclear. Germline CDR1 SGHAT, CDR2 FQNNGV. V was pared by 5 bases and J by 0 bases, with 3 bases between. There are 12 residues in the CDR3. The CDR3 spells CASSPSTDTQYF. CDR3 in DNA: TGTGCCAGCAGCCCGAGCACAGATACGCAGTATTTT.

V usage is TRBV5-1 and J usage is TRBJ1-2; D unresolved. CDR3 length: 14 residues. Germline CDR1 reads SGHRS; CDR2 reads YFSETQ. With 0 bases removed from V and 7 bases from J, the gap between germline ends came to 13 bases. The CDR3: CASSLEAGRGGYTF. The CDR3, as DNA: TGCGCCAGCAGCTTGGAAGCGGGTCGGGGTGGCTACACCTTC.

The chain combines TRBV7-9 with TRBJ2-7; 9 bases align to TRBD2. V gave up 5 bases and J gave up 3 bases; unmatched junction bases: 8. This CDR3 has 15 residues. Per the germline V gene, CDR1 is SEHNR and CDR2 is FQNEAQ (reference sequence). CDR3 protein: CASSLRSGSLYEQYF. In DNA form, the CDR3 reads TGTGCCAGCAGCCTGCGTAGCGGGAGTCTCTACGAGCAGTACTTC.

The chain couples TRBV28 to TRBJ1-2, with D possibly matching TRBD1 (6 bases). V was cut by 6 bases and J by 7 bases, with 18 bases left in between. From germline, CDR1 is MDHEN and CDR2 SYDVKM. The CDR3 loop spans 14 amino acids. The CDR3 loop reads CASRAPGVALGYTF. CDR3 coding DNA: TGTGCCAGCAGGGCCCCAGGGGTTGCCCTTGGCTACACCTTC.

In DNA form, the CDR3 reads TGTGCCAGCAGCTTAGGGGCAGGGGGCCAAAATGAGCAGTTCTTC. As protein: CASSLGAGGQNEQFF. The chain links TRBV7-9 to TRBJ2-1; 8 nucleotides align to TRBD1. CDR1 is SEHNR, CDR2 FQNEAQ, per germline (reference sequence). The CDR3 runs 15 residues. V gave up 1 base and J gave up 7 bases; unmatched junction bases: 6. Full variable domain (outside the CDR3, taken from reference TRBV7-9 and TRBJ2-1): DTGVSQNPRHKITKRGQNVTFRCDPISEHNRLYWYRQTLGQGPEFLTYFQNEAQLEKSRLLSDRFSAERPKGSFSTLEIQRTEQGDSAMYLCASSLGAGGQNEQFFGPGTRLTVL.

The rearrangement joins TRBV13 to TRBJ2-7; D gene ambiguous. Trimming stripped 1 base from V and 3 bases from J, with 7 bases between. Germline assignment: CDR1 PRHDT and CDR2 FYEKMQ (reference sequence). The length of the CDR3 is 13 residues. CDR3 sequence: CASSLDLGYEQYF. DNA of the CDR3: TGTGCCAGCAGCTTAGATCTAGGCTACGAGCAGTACTTC.

This chain links TRBV18 with TRBJ1-2, with a weak D call TRBD1 (6 bases). Per the germline V gene, CDR1 is KGHSH and CDR2 is LQKENI. V dropped 6 bases and J dropped 8 bases, with 13 bases sitting between them. This CDR3 contains 12 residues. The CDR3 DNA follows: TGTGCCAGCTCCACCGGTGGGGGCGGCTACACCTTC. This encodes CASSTGGGGYTF.

The rearrangement joins TRBV2 to TRBJ2-1; 12 nucleotides match TRBD2. CDR1 is SNHLY, CDR2 FYNNEI, per germline. Losses at the gene ends were 5 bases for V and 1 base for J; bases not matched to a gene: 3. This CDR3 contains 16 residues. Here the CDR3 reads CASSPSGRVSYNEQFF. The DNA for the CDR3 is TGTGCCAGCAGTCCTAGCGGGAGGGTATCCTACAATGAGCAGTTCTTC.

The chain joins TRBV19 to TRBJ2-3; D is possibly TRBD2 (5 bases). The V end was cut by 7 bases, the J end by 3 bases, with 11 bases between. The CDR3 is 13 amino acids. Germline CDR1 reads LNHDA; CDR2 reads SQIVND (reference sequence). The CDR3: CASIGWETDTQYF. CDR3 nucleotides: TGTGCCAGTATCGGGTGGGAGACAGATACGCAGTATTTT.

The rearrangement joins TRBV7-2 to TRBJ2-1; the D gene could be TRBD1 or TRBD2 (5 bases each). CDR3 length: 14 residues. Trimming removed 3 bases at V and 0 bases at J, with 6 bases between. The germline CDR1 and CDR2 sequences are SGHTA and FQGNSA. The CDR3 nucleotides read TGTGCCAGCAGCTTGGGGACCTCCTACAATGAGCAGTTCTTC. Encoded protein: CASSLGTSYNEQFF.

The chain has TRBV2 and TRBJ2-5; 9 nucleotides match TRBD2. The V gene's germline CDR1 is SNHLY and CDR2 FYNNEI. V shed 10 bases and J 4 bases; nucleotides not matched to a gene: 13. The CDR3 consists of 15 residues. The CDR3 region has the DNA TGTGCCATACTTCCCCTTAGCGGGGGTGGAGAGACCCAGTACTTC. It translates to CAILPLSGGGETQYF.

This chain links TRBV15 with TRBJ1-2; TRBD1 might be the D (6 bases). V was clipped by 0 bases and J by 11 bases, with 16 bases between them. This CDR3 spans 14 amino acids. Germline V gene sequence: CDR1 LNHNV, CDR2 YYDKDF (reference sequence). Here the CDR3 reads CATSRDGGSRGYTF. The CDR3 nucleotides read TGTGCCACCAGCAGAGATGGGGGGTCCAGGGGTTACACCTTC.

The chain recombines TRBV2 with TRBJ2-7; D might be TRBD1 (6 bases). CDR3 length: 12 residues. V was cut by 11 bases and J by 4 bases, with 15 bases left in between. The V gene's germline CDR1 is SNHLY and CDR2 FYNNEI. The CDR3 DNA reads TGTGCCTTCCGGGACACTTCGTACGAGCAGTACTTC. Protein product: CAFRDTSYEQYF. Full variable domain (missing parts from reference TRBV2 and TRBJ2-7): EPEVTQTPSHQVTQMGQEVILRCVPISNHLYFYWYRQILGQKVEFLVSFYNNEISEKSEIFDDQFSVERPDGSNFTLKIRSTKLEDSAMYFCAFRDTSYEQYFGPGTRLTVT.